These 20 T cell receptor beta chains were all obtained from the same sample, sequenced in a study of early T cells in non-severe SARS-CoV-2 infection. TCRdb itself ran the 5' RACE reads through MiXCR, one entry per CDR3 protein. The data contain about 60,000 distinct CDR3 sequences, 5.6% of them singletons. The sample comprised whole blood. The receptors originated from an adult who was a healthcare worker with PCR-confirmed SARS-CoV-2 infection or an uninfected control (not recorded which).

The V call is TRBV7-2, the J call TRBJ2-1, with 9 bases matching TRBD2. The ends lost 0 bases at V and 4 bases at J; junction bases unmatched: 1. CDR1 SGHTA and CDR2 FQGNSA come from the germline V gene. The CDR3 totals 15 residues. The CDR3 sequence is CASSLASGGYNEQFF. CDR3 coding DNA: TGTGCCAGCAGCTTAGCTAGCGGGGGATACAATGAGCAGTTCTTC.

In this sample, this clonotype turned up a few times. This chain uses TRBV10-1 with TRBJ2-5, with D perhaps TRBD2 (6 bases). V lost 4 bases, J lost 4 bases, and 13 bases lay in between. The germline CDR1 and CDR2 sequences are WNHNN and SYGVQD (reference sequence). The CDR3 runs to 14 residues. The CDR3 spells CASSVRDRGETQYF. The CDR3 DNA reads as TGCGCCAGCAGTGTGCGGGACCGGGGAGAGACCCAGTACTTC.

This clonotype was counted ten times or more. V and J are TRBV12-3 or TRBV12-4 and TRBJ2-2; TRBD1 matches 11 bases. V gave up 2 bases and J gave up 7 bases; unmatched junction bases: 6. The CDR3 sequence is 16 residues long. For the CDR3, the DNA is TGTGCCAGCAGTTTACCGGGGACAGGGGGGTTCGGGGAGCTGTTTTTT. It encodes CASSLPGTGGFGELFF.

This clonotype came up many times. The genes are TRBV6-2 or TRBV6-3 and TRBJ2-5; 7 bases are shared with TRBD2. Germline lookup yields CDR1 MNHEY and CDR2 SVGEGT. V shed 0 bases, J shed 1 base, and the junction held 8 bases outside the gene matches. This CDR3 is 17 amino acids long. The CDR3 loop is CASSYSTASGFQETQYF. The CDR3 DNA reads as TGTGCCAGCAGTTACTCGACAGCTAGCGGATTCCAAGAGACCCAGTACTTC.

This clonotype was found a few times. The chain uses TRBV27 and TRBJ2-5; tentatively, D is TRBD1 (6 bases). This CDR3 spans 14 amino acids. V was cut by 6 bases and J by 5 bases, with 16 bases left in between. CDR1 MNHEY and CDR2 SMNVEV come from the germline V gene (reference sequence). CDR3 nucleotide sequence: TGTGCCAGCAGCCTAACAGGGAATTGGGAGACCCAGTACTTC. It is translated as CASSLTGNWETQYF.

The table lists this clonotype with many counts. V gene TRBV19 combines with J gene TRBJ2-3; the D gene is possibly TRBD2 (5 bases). The CDR3 contains 16 residues. CDR1 LNHDA and CDR2 SQIVND come from the germline V gene (reference sequence). V was pared by 3 bases and J by 1 base, with 14 bases between. In DNA, the CDR3 is TGTGCCAGTAGTATGGTAAGCGGCCATGGCACAGATACGCAGTATTTT. Amino acid sequence: CASSMVSGHGTDTQYF.

V gene TRBV7-2 combines with J gene TRBJ2-3; D gene ambiguous. Germline CDR1 SGHTA, CDR2 FQGNSA. The CDR3 has 12 residues. Trimming left V 2 bases short and J 6 bases short, with 6 bases between. The CDR3 DNA is TGTGCCAGCAGCTTACTCTGGGATACGCAGTATTTT. Translating it yields CASSLLWDTQYF.

This clonotype was counted many times. This chain links TRBV27 with TRBJ2-7, with 9 bases aligning to TRBD1. V dropped 7 bases and J dropped 13; count of bases not matched to a gene: 8. The germline V gene encodes CDR1 MNHEY and CDR2 SMNVEV (reference sequence). CDR3 length: 11 amino acids. The CDR3 spells CASKGQGRTYF. In DNA, the CDR3 is TGTGCCAGCAAAGGACAGGGGAGAACATACTTC.

The V call is TRBV6-6, the J call TRBJ1-4; D unresolved. The CDR3 loop spans 14 amino acids. CDR1 is MNHNY and CDR2 is SVGAGI in the germline V gene (reference sequence). Deletions cut 0 bases from V and 8 bases from J, with 10 bases between. CDR3 nucleotide sequence: TGTGCCAGCAGTTACTCAAGGGTAGGGGAAAAACTGTTTTTT. It codes for CASSYSRVGEKLFF.

Many counts were recorded for this clonotype. The chain joins TRBV7-2 to TRBJ1-5; a weak D match, TRBD1 (6 bases). The CDR3 sequence is 15 residues long. Per the germline V gene, CDR1 is SGHTA and CDR2 is FQGNSA. V lost 5 bases and J 3 bases, leaving 14 bases between the germline ends. The CDR3 here is CASSPRGGYNQPQHF. In DNA, the CDR3 is TGTGCCAGCAGCCCCCGAGGGGGGTACAATCAGCCCCAGCATTTT.

The table lists this clonotype with a few counts. This chain joins TRBV12-3 or TRBV12-4 and TRBJ2-7; TRBD2 matches 9 bases. The CDR3 totals 14 residues. With 7 bases clipped from V and 6 bases from J, the junction kept 10 bases outside the gene matches. CDR3 in amino acids: CASTLGTSLSEQYF. The DNA of the CDR3 is TGTGCCAGCACCCTAGGGACTAGCTTGAGCGAGCAGTACTTC.

The sample holds one count of this clonotype. The V call is TRBV12-5, the J call TRBJ2-7, with TRBD1 as a possible D gene (6 bases). The CDR3 extends over 18 amino acids. V was cut by 2 bases and J by 6 bases, with 26 bases left in between. The germline gives CDR1 LGHNT, CDR2 FRNRAP. In DNA, the CDR3 is TGTGCTAGTGGTTTGTTTCCTCCCCCCGACAGGTGGAAAGGCGAGCAGTACTTC. It codes for CASGLFPPPDRWKGEQYF.

This clonotype came up a few times. The V call is TRBV7-2, the J call TRBJ2-3, with D perhaps given as TRBD1 or TRBD2 (5 bases each). This CDR3 contains 15 residues. Germline V gene sequence: CDR1 SGHTA, CDR2 FQGNSA. V lost 5 bases, J lost 2 bases, and 14 bases lay in between. The CDR3: CASSRDRGLTDTQYF. CDR3 coding DNA: TGTGCCAGCAGCCGTGACCGGGGCCTCACAGATACGCAGTATTTT.

J is TRBJ2-3 and V is TRBV20-1, with D hard to call. Deletions cut 5 bases from V and 2 bases from J, with 5 bases between. This CDR3 contains 11 residues. The germline CDR1 and CDR2 sequences are DFQATT and SNEGSKA (reference sequence). CDR3 nucleotide sequence: TGCAGTGCTCGGATCACAGATACGCAGTATTTT. It codes for CSARITDTQYF.

The chain links TRBV29-1 to TRBJ1-1; D gene ambiguous. Trimming removed 6 bases at V and 5 bases at J, with 10 bases between. This CDR3 spans 11 amino acids. The germline gives CDR1 SQVTM, CDR2 ANQGSEA. The chain's CDR3 is CSVGLNTEAFF. Written as DNA, the CDR3 is TGCAGCGTCGGCCTCAATACTGAAGCTTTCTTT.

V usage is TRBV13 and J usage is TRBJ2-1; maybe TRBD2 (6 bases). Per germline, CDR1 PRHDT and CDR2 FYEKMQ (reference sequence). This CDR3 region has 12 residues. V was pared by 5 bases and J by 8 bases, with 10 bases between. The CDR3 region has the DNA TGTGCCAGCAGCCAATCGGGAGATGAGCAGTTCTTC. Translated: CASSQSGDEQFF.

This clonotype occurred a few times. The chain recombines TRBV12-2 with TRBJ2-1; the table gives TRBD2 as D, unverified against the DNA. TRBV12-2 is classified as a pseudogene. This CDR3 comprises 16 residues. The CDR3 is CATVAEREGLYNEQFF. The CDR3, as DNA: TGTGCAACCGTAGCGGAGCGGGAGGGCCTTTACAATGAGCAGTTCTTC.

This clonotype was counted between two and nine times. This chain links TRBV20-1 with TRBJ2-7; 10 bases align to TRBD2. The V segment lost 5 bases and the J segment 3 bases; nucleotides outside the gene matches: 7. The CDR3 loop spans 14 amino acids. Germline values: CDR1 DFQATT, CDR2 SNEGSKA (reference sequence). CDR3 residues: CSASSGSGNYEQYF. DNA for the CDR3: TGCAGTGCTTCTAGCGGGAGCGGCAACTACGAGCAGTACTTC.

The DNA of the CDR3 is TGTGCCAGCTCCTATGCCAGGAGAGGAGAGACCCAGTACTTC. It specifies CASSYARRGETQYF. The chain recombines TRBV25-1 with TRBJ2-5; no reliable D call. CDR1 MGHDK and CDR2 SYGVNS come from the germline V gene. The CDR3 runs to 14 residues. V lost 8 bases and J lost 4, with 17 bases in between.

This clonotype was counted many times. CDR3 sequence: CASGGSPIYNSPLHF. In nucleotides, the CDR3 is TGTGCCAGCGGGGGTTCACCGATTTATAATTCACCCCTCCACTTT. The chain is built from TRBV14 and TRBJ1-6; a weak D match, TRBD1 (5 bases). Germline V gives CDR1 SGHDN, CDR2 FVKESK. This CDR3 contains 15 residues. Deletions cut 8 bases from V and 4 bases from J, with 15 bases between.